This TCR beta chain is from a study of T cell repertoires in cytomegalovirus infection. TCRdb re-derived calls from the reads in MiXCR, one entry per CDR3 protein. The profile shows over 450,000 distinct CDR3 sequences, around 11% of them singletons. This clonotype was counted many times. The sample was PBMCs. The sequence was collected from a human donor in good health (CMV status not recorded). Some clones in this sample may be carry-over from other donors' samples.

The CDR3 spells CASSSGSLAQETQYF. The CDR3 bases are TGTGCCAGCAGCTCCGGGTCCCTGGCCCAAGAGACCCAGTACTTC. V gene TRBV7-2 combines with J gene TRBJ2-5; no reliable D call. The germline CDR1 and CDR2 sequences are SGHTA and FQGNSA. The V end was cut by 4 bases, the J end by 1 base, with 13 bases between. The length of the CDR3 is 15 residues.